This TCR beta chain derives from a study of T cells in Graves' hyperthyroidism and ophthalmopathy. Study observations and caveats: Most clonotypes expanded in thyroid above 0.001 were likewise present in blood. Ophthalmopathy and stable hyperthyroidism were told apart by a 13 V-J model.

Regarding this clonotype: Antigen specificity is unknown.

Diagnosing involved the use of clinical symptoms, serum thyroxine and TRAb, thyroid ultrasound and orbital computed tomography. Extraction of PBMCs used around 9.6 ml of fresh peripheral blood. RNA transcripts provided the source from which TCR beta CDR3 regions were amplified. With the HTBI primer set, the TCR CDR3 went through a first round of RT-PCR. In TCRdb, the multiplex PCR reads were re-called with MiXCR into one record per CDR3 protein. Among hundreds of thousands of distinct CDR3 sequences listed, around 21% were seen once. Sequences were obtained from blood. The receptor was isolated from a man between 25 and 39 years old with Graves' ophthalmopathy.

CDR3 sequence (DNA): TGCGCCAGCAGAGATGGACGGGAACTAGCCAAAAACATTCAGTACTTC. It translates to CASRDGRELAKNIQYF. V is TRBV10-1 and J is TRBJ2-4; possibly TRBD2 for D (5 bases). CDR1 and CDR2 (germline): WNHNN, SYGVQD (reference sequence). The CDR3 totals 16 residues. V lost 6 bases, J lost 0 bases, and 15 bases lay in between.